What follows describes a single T cell receptor (beta chain). Patients received at least one anti-epileptic drug before surgery. This specimen belongs to a study of brain T cells in children with intractable seizures. The method was immunoSEQ multiplex PCR; TCRdb's version includes in-frame clones alone and lacks a portion of them. The sample yields about 76,000 clones, approximately 94% seen once. The germline V gene encodes CDR1 SGHTA and CDR2 FQGNSA. The ends lost 1 base at V and 1 base at J; junction bases unmatched: 6. The length of the CDR3 is 18 residues. The sample here was peripheral blood, taken at surgery. The rearrangement uses TRBV7-2 and TRBJ2-2, with 10 bases identical to TRBD1. The sequence came from a boy younger than two with tuberous sclerosis and intractable seizures. Here the CDR3 reads CASSLGQGAIRNTGELFF. The CDR3 nucleotides are TGTGCCAGCAGCTTAGGACAGGGGGCGATCCGGAACACCGGGGAGCTGTTTTTT.